Given below is one T cell receptor beta chain in context. This clonotype has only a few counts. Its antigen specificity is not known. No much larger clone is present one base from it, and per-base qualities are unavailable. Trimmed from V: 6 bases; trimmed from J: 0 bases; junction bases lacking a gene match: 9. CDR1 and CDR2, per the germline V gene, are MNHNS and SASEGT. There are 18 amino acids in the CDR3, from cysteine to phenylalanine inclusive. Of all the DNA, just the CDR3 is kept, 54 bases in frame from base 1. The sample is drawn from a study of response to subunit inactivated influenza vaccine (dated by TCRdb to the late 2010s). With respect to the entire study: Deep quantitative profiling of the T cell receptor repertoire was used in the study to follow responses to a trivalent subunit inactivated influenza vaccine.

The library came from RT-PCR. These reads were obtained on an Illumina HiSeq 2500. TCRdb handled the public reads itself, with Q25 trimming in fastp and clone calling in MiXCR, and kept productive beta chains. Here each entry gathers all rows of one CDR3 protein and keeps the most common genes and DNA. This sample holds roughly 710,000 distinct CDR3 sequences; 12% to 15% were observed only once. The ten biggest clones cover about 7.4% of the sample. The investigation overall reported the following: The authors suggested that each seasonal influenza vaccination may recruit only a limited number of new T cells.

The V and J segments used are TRBV6-1 and TRBJ2-3; TRBD2 fits 13 bases in the junction. The TCR originated in a man between 50 and 59 years old who received an inactivated influenza vaccine. Donor details come from another sample of the same person, matched by shared clones. This specimen was PBMCs from blood, taken 14 days before vaccination. The DNA reads as follows: TGTGCCAGCAGGGGGACTAGCGGGGTATGGTCTAGCACAGATACGCAGTATTTT. Translation gives CASRGTSGVWSSTDTQYF.